This T cell receptor (beta chain) emerged from a study of blood T cell repertoires in COVID-19. Participants were aged roughly 18 to 90 years, lived in 20 to 30 US areas, and enrolled virtually. Participant-reported clinical history was the basis for cohort assignment. Exposed participants encountered a COVID-19 case during the 2 weeks preceding study entry. Per the original methods: For nucleated cells, counts were estimated from reference gene primer amplification. Profiling relied on immunoSEQ multiplex PCR, and the TCRdb table lists in-frame clones only, not all of them. V, J and clone size are those of that table, while D and trimming were read from the DNA. The repertoire has roughly 250,000 clones, 85% to 90% of them found once; the top ten carry around 0.85%. The CDR3 is made up of 15 amino acids. Germline V lookup: CDR1 SGHRS, CDR2 YFSETQ. V was pared by 4 bases and J by 0 bases, with 8 bases between.

The receptor was isolated from a man aged 45-65 years who had been exposed to COVID-19. J is TRBJ1-6 and V is TRBV5-1; the D is unclear. The sequenced material came from PBMCs or T cells enriched from blood (not recorded which). For the CDR3, the DNA is TGCGCCAGCAGCCGGGAAAGCTCCTATAATTCACCCCTCCACTTT. It codes for CASSRESSYNSPLHF.